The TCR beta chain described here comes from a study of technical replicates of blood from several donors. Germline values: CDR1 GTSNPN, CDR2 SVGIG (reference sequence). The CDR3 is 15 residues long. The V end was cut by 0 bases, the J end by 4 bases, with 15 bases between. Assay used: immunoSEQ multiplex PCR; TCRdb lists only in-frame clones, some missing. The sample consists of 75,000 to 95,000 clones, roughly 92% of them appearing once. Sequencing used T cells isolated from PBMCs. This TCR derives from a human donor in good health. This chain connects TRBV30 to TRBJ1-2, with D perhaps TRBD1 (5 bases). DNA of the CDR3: TGTGCCTGGAGTGTGCTACAGGTCTTCTCCTATGGCTACACCTTC. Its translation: CAWSVLQVFSYGYTF.